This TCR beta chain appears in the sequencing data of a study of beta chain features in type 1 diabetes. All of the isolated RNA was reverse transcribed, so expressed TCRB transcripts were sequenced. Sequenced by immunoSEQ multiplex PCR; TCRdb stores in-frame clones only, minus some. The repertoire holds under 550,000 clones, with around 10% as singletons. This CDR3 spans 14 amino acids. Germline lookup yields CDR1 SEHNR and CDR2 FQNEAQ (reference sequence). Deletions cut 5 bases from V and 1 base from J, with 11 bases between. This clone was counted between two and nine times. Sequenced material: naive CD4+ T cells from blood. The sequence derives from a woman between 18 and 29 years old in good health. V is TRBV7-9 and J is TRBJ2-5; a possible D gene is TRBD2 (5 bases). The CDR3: CASSVELAQETQYF. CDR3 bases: TGTGCCAGCAGCGTTGAGCTAGCCCAAGAGACCCAGTACTTC.